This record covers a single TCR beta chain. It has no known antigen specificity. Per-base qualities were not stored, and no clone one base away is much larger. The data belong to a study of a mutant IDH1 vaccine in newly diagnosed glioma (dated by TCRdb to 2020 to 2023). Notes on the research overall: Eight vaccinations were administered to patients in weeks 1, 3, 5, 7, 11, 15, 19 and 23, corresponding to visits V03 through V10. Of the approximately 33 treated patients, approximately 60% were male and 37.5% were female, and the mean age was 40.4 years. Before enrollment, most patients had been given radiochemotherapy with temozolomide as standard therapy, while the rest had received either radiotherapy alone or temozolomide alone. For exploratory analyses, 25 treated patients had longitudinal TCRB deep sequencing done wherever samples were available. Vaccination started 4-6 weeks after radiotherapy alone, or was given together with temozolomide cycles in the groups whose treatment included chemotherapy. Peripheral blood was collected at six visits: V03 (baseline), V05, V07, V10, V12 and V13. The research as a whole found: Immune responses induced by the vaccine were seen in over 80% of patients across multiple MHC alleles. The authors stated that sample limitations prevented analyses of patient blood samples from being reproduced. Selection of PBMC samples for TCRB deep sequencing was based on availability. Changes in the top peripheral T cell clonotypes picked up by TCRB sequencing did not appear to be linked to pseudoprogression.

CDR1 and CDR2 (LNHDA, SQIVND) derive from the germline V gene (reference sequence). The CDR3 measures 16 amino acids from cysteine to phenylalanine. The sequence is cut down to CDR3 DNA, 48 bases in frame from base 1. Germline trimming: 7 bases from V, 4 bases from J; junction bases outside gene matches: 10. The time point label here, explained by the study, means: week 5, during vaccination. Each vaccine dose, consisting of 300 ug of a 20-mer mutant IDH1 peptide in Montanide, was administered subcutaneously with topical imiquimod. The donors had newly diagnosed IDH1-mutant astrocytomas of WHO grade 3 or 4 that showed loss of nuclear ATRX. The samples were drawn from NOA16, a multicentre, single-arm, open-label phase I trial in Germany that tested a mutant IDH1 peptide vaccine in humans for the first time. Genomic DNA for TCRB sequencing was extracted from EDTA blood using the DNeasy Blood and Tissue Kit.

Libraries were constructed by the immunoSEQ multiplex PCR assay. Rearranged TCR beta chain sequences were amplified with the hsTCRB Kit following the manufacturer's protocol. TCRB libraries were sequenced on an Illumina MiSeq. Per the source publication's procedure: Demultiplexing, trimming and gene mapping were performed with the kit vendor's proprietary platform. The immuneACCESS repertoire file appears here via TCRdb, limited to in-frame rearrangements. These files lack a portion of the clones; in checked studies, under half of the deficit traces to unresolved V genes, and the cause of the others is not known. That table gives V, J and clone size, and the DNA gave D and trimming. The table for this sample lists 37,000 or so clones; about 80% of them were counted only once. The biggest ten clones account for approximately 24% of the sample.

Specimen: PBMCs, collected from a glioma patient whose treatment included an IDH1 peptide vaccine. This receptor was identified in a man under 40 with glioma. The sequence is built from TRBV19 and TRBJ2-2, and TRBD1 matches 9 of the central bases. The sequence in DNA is TGTGCCAGTACCCCCGGGTCGACAGGGGGCACCGGGGAGCTGTTTTTT. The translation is CASTPGSTGGTGELFF.